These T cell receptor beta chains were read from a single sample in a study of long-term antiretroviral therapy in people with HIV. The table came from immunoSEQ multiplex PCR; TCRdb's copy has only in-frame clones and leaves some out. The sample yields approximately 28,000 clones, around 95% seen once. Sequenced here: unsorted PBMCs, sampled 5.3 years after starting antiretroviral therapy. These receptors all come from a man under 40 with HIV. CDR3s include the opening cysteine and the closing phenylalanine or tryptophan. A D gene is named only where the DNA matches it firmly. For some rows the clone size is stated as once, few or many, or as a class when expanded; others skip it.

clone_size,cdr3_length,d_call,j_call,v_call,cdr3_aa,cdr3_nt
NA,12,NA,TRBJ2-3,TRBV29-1,CSVGGPGDTQYF,TGCAGCGTTGGGGGACCGGGGGATACGCAGTATTTT
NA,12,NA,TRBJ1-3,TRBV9,CASSVPSDTIYF,TGTGCCAGCAGCGTTCCATCGGACACCATATATTTT
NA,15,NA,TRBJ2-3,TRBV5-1,CASSLYGTGTDTQYF,TGCGCCAGCAGCTTGTACGGCACCGGCACAGATACGCAGTATTTT
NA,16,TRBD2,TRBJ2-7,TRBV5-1,CASSFGLAGSSYEQYF,TGCGCCAGCAGCTTTGGACTAGCGGGTTCAAGCTACGAGCAGTACTTC
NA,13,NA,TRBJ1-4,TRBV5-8,CASSLLRGEKLFF,TGTGCCAGCAGCCTACTCCGCGGGGAAAAACTGTTTTTT
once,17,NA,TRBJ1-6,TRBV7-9,CASSLIIGSVLSSPLHF,TGTGCCAGCAGCTTAATAATCGGCTCTGTATTGAGTTCACCCCTCCACTTT
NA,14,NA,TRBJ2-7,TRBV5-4,CASSFGGRVREQYF,TGTGCCAGCAGCTTCGGGGGGCGGGTACGCGAGCAGTACTTC
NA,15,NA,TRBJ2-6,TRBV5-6,CASSLGRSGANVLTF,TGTGCCAGCAGCTTAGGGCGGTCTGGGGCCAACGTCCTGACTTTC
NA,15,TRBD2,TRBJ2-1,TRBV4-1,CASSQLAGGNNEQFF,TGCGCCAGCAGCCAACTAGCGGGAGGCAACAATGAGCAGTTCTTC
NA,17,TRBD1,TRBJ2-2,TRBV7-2,CASSRPTGGKVAGELFF,TGTGCCAGCAGCCGTCCGACAGGGGGTAAGGTTGCCGGGGAGCTGTTTTTT
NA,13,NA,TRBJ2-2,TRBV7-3,CASSLFVAGELFF,TGTGCCAGCAGCTTATTTGTTGCCGGGGAGCTGTTTTTT
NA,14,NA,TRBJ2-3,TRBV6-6,CASSSTGIADTQYF,TGTGCCAGCAGTTCTACAGGGATAGCAGATACGCAGTATTTT
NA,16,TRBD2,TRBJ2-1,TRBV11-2,CASSSPGLGPYNEQFF,TGTGCCAGCAGCTCGCCGGGACTAGGCCCCTACAATGAGCAGTTCTTC
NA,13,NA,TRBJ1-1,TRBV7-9,CASSLEVNTEAFF,TGTGCCAGCAGTCTCGAAGTGAACACTGAAGCTTTCTTT
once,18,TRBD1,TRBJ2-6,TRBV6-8,CASSSPGTGGSGANVLTF,TGTGCCAGCAGTTCTCCAGGGACAGGGGGCTCTGGGGCCAACGTCCTGACTTTC
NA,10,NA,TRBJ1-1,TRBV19,CASRNTEAFF,TGTGCCAGTCGGAACACTGAAGCTTTCTTT
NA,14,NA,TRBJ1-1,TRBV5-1,CASSSPRGDTEAFF,TGCGCCAGCAGCTCCCCGAGGGGGGACACTGAAGCTTTCTTT
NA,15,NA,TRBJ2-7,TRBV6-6,CASSPTRGISYEQYF,TGTGCCAGCAGTCCCACCCGGGGGATCTCCTACGAGCAGTACTTC
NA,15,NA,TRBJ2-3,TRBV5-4,CASSFIQTSTDTQYF,TGTGCCAGCAGCTTCATTCAGACAAGCACAGATACGCAGTATTTT
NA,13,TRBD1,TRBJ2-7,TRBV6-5,CASRRDRGYEQYF,TGTGCCAGCAGGCGGGACAGGGGATACGAGCAGTACTTC
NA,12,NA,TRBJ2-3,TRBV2,CASSAAVFTQYF,TGTGCCAGCAGTGCTGCGGTTTTTACGCAGTATTTT
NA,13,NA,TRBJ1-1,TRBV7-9,CASSFGGPTEAFF,TGTGCCAGCAGCTTCGGAGGGCCCACTGAAGCTTTCTTT
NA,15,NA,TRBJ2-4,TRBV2,CASSRTGSLKNIQYF,TGTGCCAGCAGCAGGACGGGGAGCCTCAAAAACATTCAGTACTTC
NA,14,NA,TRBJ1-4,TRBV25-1,CASSAGGGYEKLFF,TGTGCCAGCAGTGCAGGTGGAGGGTACGAAAAACTGTTTTTT
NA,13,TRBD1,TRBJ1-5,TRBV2,CASGGQGNQPQHF,TGTGCCAGCGGAGGACAGGGCAATCAGCCCCAGCATTTT
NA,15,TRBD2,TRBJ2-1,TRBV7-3,CASSLLAGVTNEQFF,TGTGCCAGCAGCTTACTAGCGGGAGTTACCAATGAGCAGTTCTTC
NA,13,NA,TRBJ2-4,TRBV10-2,CASSEQEKNIQYF,TGCGCCAGCAGTGAACAGGAGAAAAACATTCAGTACTTC
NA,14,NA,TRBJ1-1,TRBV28,CASSLGGLNTEAFF,TGTGCCAGCAGTTTAGGGGGACTGAACACTGAAGCTTTCTTT
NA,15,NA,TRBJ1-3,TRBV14,CASSQFLDSGNTIYF,TGTGCCAGCAGCCAATTCCTGGACTCTGGAAACACCATATATTTT
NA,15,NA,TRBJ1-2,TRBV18,CASSPPAGTNYGYTF,TGTGCCAGCTCACCACCGGCAGGGACCAACTATGGCTACACCTTC
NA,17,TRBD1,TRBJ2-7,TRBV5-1,CASSSQPPGTGGWEQYF,TGCGCCAGCAGCTCTCAGCCCCCCGGGACAGGTGGTTGGGAGCAGTACTTC
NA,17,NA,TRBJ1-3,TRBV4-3,CASSQDRAGNSGNTIYF,TGCGCCAGCAGCCAAGATAGGGCAGGGAACTCTGGAAACACCATATATTTT
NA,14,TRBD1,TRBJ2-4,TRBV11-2,CASSRTGLINIQYF,TGTGCCAGCAGCCGGACAGGGCTTATAAACATTCAGTACTTC
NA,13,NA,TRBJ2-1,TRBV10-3,CAISDVGYNEQFF,TGTGCCATCAGTGATGTGGGGTACAATGAGCAGTTCTTC
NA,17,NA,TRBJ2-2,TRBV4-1,CASSAREQGVPAGELFF,TGCGCCAGCAGCGCTAGGGAACAGGGTGTCCCAGCCGGGGAGCTGTTTTTT
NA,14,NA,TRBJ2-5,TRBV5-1,CASSPGTQKETQYF,TGCGCCAGCAGCCCCGGGACCCAAAAAGAGACCCAGTACTTC
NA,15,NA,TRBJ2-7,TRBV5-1,CASSLSGGPFYEQYF,TGCGCCAGCAGCTTGTCCGGGGGCCCCTTCTACGAGCAGTACTTC
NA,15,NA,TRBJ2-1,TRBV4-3,CASSQDPLVYNEQFF,TGCGCCAGCAGCCAAGATCCCCTAGTTTACAATGAGCAGTTCTTC
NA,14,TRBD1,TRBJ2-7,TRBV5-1,CASTLGTGGARSYF,TGCGCCAGCACCCTCGGGACAGGGGGCGCAAGGTCATACTTC
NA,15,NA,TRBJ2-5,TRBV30,CAWSAREGGGETQYF,TGTGCCTGGAGTGCCCGAGAGGGGGGGGGAGAGACCCAGTACTTC
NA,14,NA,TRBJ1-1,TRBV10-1,CASSESLGATEAFF,TGCGCCAGCAGTGAGTCTTTAGGAGCCACTGAAGCTTTCTTT
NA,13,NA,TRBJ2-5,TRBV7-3,CASSLNRVETQYF,TGTGCCAGCAGCTTAAACAGGGTGGAGACCCAGTACTTC
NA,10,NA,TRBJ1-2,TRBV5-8,CASSLLGGLF,TGTGCCAGCAGCTTGCTGGGGGGCCTCTTC
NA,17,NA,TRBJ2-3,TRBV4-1,CASSQQPGQKVTDTQYF,TGCGCCAGCAGCCAGCAACCAGGACAGAAAGTCACAGATACGCAGTATTTT
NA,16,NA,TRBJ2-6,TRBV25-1,CASSEWGIPGANVLTF,TGTGCCAGCAGTGAATGGGGCATCCCTGGGGCCAACGTCCTGACTTTC
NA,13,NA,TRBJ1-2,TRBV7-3,CASSLTFGYGYTF,TGTGCCAGCAGCTTAACGTTCGGCTATGGCTACACCTTC
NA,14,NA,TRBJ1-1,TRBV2,CASSVEHLNTEAFF,TGTGCCAGCAGTGTAGAACACCTGAACACTGAAGCTTTCTTT